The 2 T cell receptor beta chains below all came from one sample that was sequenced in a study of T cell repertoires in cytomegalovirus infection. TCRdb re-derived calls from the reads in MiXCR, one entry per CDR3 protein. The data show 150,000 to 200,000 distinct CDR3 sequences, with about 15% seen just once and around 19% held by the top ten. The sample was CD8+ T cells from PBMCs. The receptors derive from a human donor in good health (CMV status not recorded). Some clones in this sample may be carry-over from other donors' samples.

The CDR3 here is CASSYRDRARAYEQYF. The CDR3 nucleotides read TGTGCCAGCAGTTACCGGGACAGGGCAAGGGCCTACGAGCAGTACTTC. The V gene is TRBV28, the J gene TRBJ2-7, with 9 bases fitting TRBD1. There are 16 residues in the CDR3. Germline lookup yields CDR1 MDHEN and CDR2 SYDVKM. The ends lost 4 bases at V and 2 bases at J; junction bases unmatched: 9. Drawing the rest from reference TRBV28 and TRBJ2-7, the complete variable domain is DVKVTQSSRYLVKRTGEKVFLECVQDMDHENMFWYRQDPGLGLRLIYFSYDVKMKEKGDIPEGYSVSREKKERFSLILESASTNQTSMYLCASSYRDRARAYEQYFGPGTRLTVT.

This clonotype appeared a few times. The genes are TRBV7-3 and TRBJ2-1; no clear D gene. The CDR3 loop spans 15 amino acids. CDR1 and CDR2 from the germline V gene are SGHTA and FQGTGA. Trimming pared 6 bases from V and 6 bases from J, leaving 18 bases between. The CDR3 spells CASSQDGSTGNEQFF. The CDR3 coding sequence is TGTGCCAGCAGTCAGGACGGGTCGACTGGCAATGAGCAGTTCTTC.